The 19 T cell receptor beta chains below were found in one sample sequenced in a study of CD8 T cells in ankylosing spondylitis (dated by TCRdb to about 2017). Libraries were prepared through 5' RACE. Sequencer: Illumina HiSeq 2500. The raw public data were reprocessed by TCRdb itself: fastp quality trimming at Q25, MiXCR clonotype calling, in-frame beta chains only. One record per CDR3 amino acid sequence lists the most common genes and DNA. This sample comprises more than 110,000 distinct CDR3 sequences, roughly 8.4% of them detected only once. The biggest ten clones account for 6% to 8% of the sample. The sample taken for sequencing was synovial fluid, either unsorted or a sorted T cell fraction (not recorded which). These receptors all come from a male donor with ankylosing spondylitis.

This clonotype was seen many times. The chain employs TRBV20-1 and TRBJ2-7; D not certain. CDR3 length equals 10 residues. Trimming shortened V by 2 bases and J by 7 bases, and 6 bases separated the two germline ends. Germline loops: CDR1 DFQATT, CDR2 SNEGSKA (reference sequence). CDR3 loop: CSARTVEQYF. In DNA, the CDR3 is TGCAGTGCTAGAACAGTAGAGCAGTACTTC.

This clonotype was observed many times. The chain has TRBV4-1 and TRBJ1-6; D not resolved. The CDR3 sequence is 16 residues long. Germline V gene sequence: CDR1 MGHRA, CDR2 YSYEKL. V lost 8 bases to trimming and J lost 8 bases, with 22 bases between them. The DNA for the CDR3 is TGCGCCAGCGCCAGCTGGGAAGGTATTGCCGATTCACCCCTCCACTTT. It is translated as CASASWEGIADSPLHF.

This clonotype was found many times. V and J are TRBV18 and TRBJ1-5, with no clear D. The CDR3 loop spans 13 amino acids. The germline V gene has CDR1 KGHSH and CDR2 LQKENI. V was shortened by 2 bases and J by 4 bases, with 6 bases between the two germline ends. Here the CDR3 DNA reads TGTGCCAGCTCACCAACGGGAAATCAGCCCCAGCATTTT. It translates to CASSPTGNQPQHF.

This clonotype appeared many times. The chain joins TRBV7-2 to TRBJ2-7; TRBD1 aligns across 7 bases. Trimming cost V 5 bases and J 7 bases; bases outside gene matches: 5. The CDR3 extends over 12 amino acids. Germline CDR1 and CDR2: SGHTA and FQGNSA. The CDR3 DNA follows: TGTGCCAGCAGCACGACAGGGTGGGAGCAGTACTTC. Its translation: CASSTTGWEQYF.

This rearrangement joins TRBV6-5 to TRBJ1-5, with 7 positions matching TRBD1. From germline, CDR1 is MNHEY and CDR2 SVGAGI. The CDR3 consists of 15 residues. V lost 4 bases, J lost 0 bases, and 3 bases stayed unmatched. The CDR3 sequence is CASSSTGISNQPQHF. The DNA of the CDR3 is TGTGCCAGCAGTTCGACAGGGATTAGCAATCAGCCCCAGCATTTT.

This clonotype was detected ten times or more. CDR3 in DNA: TGCGCCAGCAGCTTGTTGACGGGAGACACTGAAGCTTTCTTT. Translating gives CASSLLTGDTEAFF. This rearrangement joins TRBV5-1 to TRBJ1-1; D not certain. The CDR3 length is 14 residues. Germline V gives CDR1 SGHRS, CDR2 YFSETQ. V was pared by 1 base and J by 3 bases, with 10 bases between.

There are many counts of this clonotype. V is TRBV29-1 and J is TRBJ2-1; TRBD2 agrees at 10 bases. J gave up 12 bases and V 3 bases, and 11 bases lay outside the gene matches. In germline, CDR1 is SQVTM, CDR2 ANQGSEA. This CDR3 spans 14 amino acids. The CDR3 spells CSVDYGLAGVGQFF. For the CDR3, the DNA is TGCAGCGTTGATTATGGTCTAGCGGGAGTTGGGCAGTTCTTC.

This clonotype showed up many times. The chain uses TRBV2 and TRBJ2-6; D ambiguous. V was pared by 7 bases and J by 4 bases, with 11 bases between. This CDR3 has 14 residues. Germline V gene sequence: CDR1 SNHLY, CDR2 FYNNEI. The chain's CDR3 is CASTLSRGANVLTF. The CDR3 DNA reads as TGTGCCAGCACCCTAAGTAGAGGGGCCAACGTCCTGACTTTC. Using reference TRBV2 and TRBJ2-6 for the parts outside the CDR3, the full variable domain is EPEVTQTPSHQVTQMGQEVILRCVPISNHLYFYWYRQILGQKVEFLVSFYNNEISEKSEIFDDQFSVERPDGSNFTLKIRSTKLEDSAMYFCASTLSRGANVLTFGAGSRLTVL.

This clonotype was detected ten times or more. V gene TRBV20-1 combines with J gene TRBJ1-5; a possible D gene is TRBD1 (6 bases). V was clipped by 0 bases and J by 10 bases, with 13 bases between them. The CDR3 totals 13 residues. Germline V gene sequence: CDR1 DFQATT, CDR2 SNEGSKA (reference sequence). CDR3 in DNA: TGCAGTGCTAGAGACCAGACAGGCCATCCCCAGCATTTT. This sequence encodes CSARDQTGHPQHF.

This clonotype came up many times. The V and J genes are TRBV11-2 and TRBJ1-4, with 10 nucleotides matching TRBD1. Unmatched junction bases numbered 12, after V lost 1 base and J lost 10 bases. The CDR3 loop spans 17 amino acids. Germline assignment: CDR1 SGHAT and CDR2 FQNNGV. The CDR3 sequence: CASSLGDRGILLGKLFF. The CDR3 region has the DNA TGTGCCAGCAGCTTAGGGGACAGGGGCATCCTTCTCGGAAAACTGTTTTTT.

CDR3 sequence: CASSLYGDSDYTGELFF. CDR3 DNA sequence: TGTGCCAGCAGTTTATATGGGGATAGCGACTACACCGGGGAGCTGTTTTTT. The chain is built from TRBV27 and TRBJ2-2; maybe TRBD2 (5 bases). Trimming shortened V by 1 base and J by 3 bases, and 15 bases separated the two germline ends. The CDR3 totals 17 residues. Germline assignment: CDR1 MNHEY and CDR2 SMNVEV (reference sequence).

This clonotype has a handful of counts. CDR3 nucleotides: TGCAGTGCTAGAGATAGTAGCGGGAGGTACTCCTACAATGAGCAGTTCTTC. Encoded protein: CSARDSSGRYSYNEQFF. This rearrangement joins TRBV20-1 to TRBJ2-1; 10 bases are shared with TRBD2. The J segment lost 0 bases and the V segment lost 0 bases, leaving 5 bases of the junction unmatched. The germline V gene has CDR1 DFQATT and CDR2 SNEGSKA (reference sequence). The CDR3 length is 17 residues.

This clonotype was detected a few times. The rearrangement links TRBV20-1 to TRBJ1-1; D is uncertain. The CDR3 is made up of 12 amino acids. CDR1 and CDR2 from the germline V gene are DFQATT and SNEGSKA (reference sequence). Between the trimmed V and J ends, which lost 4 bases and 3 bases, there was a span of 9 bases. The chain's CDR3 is CSAIPGYTEAFF. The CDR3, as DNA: TGCAGTGCTATCCCGGGATACACTGAAGCTTTCTTT.

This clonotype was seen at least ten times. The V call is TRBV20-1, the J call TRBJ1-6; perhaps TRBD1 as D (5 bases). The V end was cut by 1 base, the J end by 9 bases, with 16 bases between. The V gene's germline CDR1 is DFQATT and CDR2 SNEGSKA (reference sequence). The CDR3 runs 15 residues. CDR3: CSARGGGSFISPLHF. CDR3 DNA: TGCAGTGCTAGAGGGGGGGGTTCCTTCATTTCACCCCTCCACTTT.

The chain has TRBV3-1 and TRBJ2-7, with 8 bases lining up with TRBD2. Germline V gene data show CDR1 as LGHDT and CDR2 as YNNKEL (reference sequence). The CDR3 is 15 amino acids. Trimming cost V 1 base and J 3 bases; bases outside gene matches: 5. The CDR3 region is CASSQGGTRGYEQYF. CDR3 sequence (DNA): TGTGCCAGCAGCCAAGGCGGGACTAGGGGCTACGAGCAGTACTTC.

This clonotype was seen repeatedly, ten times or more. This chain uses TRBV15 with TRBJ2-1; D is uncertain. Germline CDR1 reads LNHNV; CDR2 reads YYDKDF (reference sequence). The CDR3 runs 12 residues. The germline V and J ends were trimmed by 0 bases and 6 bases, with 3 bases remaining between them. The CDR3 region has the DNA TGTGCCACCAGCAGAGACCCCAATGAGCAGTTCTTC. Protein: CATSRDPNEQFF.

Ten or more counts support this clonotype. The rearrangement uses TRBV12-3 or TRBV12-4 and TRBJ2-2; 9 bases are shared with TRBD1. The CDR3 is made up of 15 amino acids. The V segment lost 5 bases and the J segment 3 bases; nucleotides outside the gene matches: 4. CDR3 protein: CASSPRTGDTGELFF. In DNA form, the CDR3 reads TGTGCCAGCAGTCCTCGGACAGGGGACACCGGGGAGCTGTTTTTT.

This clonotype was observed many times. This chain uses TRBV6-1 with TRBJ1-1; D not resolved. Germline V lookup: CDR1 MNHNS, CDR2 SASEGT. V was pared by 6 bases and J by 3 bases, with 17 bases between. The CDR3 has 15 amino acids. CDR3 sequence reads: CASSADLYPHTEAFF. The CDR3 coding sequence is TGTGCCAGCAGCGCGGACCTGTACCCTCACACTGAAGCTTTCTTT.

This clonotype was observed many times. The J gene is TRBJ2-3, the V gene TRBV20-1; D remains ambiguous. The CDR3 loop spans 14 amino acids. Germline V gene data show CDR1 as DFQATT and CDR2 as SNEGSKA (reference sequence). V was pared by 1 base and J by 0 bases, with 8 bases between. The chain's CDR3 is CSARGILSTDTQYF. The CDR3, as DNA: TGCAGTGCTAGAGGGATTTTAAGCACAGATACGCAGTATTTT.